Presented here are 5 T cell receptor beta chains from one specimen sequenced in a study of T cell repertoires in cytomegalovirus infection (dated by TCRdb to between 2017 and 2020). TCRdb shows the sequencer as Illumina HiSeq 1500. TCRdb reworked the public reads: Q25 trimming with fastp, MiXCR clone assembly, productive beta chains retained. Here each entry gathers all rows of one CDR3 protein and keeps the most common genes and DNA. The sample has some 680,000 distinct CDR3 sequences on record, less than 40% of them singletons. The top ten clonotypes cover roughly 2.9% of the sample. Sequencing was carried out using PBMCs. All receptors come from a human donor in good health (CMV status not recorded). Some clones in this sample may be carry-over from other donors' samples.

This clonotype was detected a few times. This chain connects TRBV19 to TRBJ1-4; perhaps TRBD1 as D (5 bases). The germline V gene encodes CDR1 LNHDA and CDR2 SQIVND (reference sequence). The length of the CDR3 is 20 residues. V was shortened by 5 bases and J by 5 bases, with 30 bases between the two germline ends. CDR3 in DNA: TGTGCCAGTAGTCAGATCATGGAGGGACTGAACCCCTGGGGAAATGAAAAACTGTTTTTT. Protein: CASSQIMEGLNPWGNEKLFF. Full variable domain (remainder filled in from reference TRBV19 and TRBJ1-4): DGGITQSPKYLFRKEGQNVTLSCEQNLNHDAMYWYRQDPGQGLRLIYYSQIVNDFQKGDIAEGYSVSREKKESFPLTVTSAQKNPTAFYLCASSQIMEGLNPWGNEKLFFGSGTQLSVL.

This chain uses TRBV2 with TRBJ2-5; tentatively, D is TRBD1 or TRBD2 (5 bases each). The CDR3 sequence is 15 residues long. Germline V gene data show CDR1 as SNHLY and CDR2 as FYNNEI. Trimming took 0 bases from V and 3 from J, leaving 11 bases between them. The CDR3 is CASSEARGEKETQYF. The CDR3 bases are TGTGCCAGCAGTGAAGCGAGGGGAGAAAAAGAGACCCAGTACTTC. The complete variable domain, with remaining parts taken from reference TRBV2 and TRBJ2-5, reads EPEVTQTPSHQVTQMGQEVILRCVPISNHLYFYWYRQILGQKVEFLVSFYNNEISEKSEIFDDQFSVERPDGSNFTLKIRSTKLEDSAMYFCASSEARGEKETQYFGPGTRLLVL.

V is TRBV18 and J is TRBJ1-2; 10 bases are a match to TRBD1. Germline CDR1 KGHSH, CDR2 LQKENI. J lost 7 bases, V lost 5 bases, and 10 bases had no gene match. This CDR3 region has 15 residues. The CDR3 region is CASSTDTGTGVGYTF. CDR3 DNA sequence: TGTGCCAGCTCAACAGACACCGGGACAGGGGTTGGCTACACCTTC.

This clonotype has only a few counts. V gene TRBV27 combines with J gene TRBJ1-1; 7 bases are a match to TRBD1. V gave up 5 bases and J gave up 5 bases; unmatched junction bases: 14. CDR3 length equals 16 residues. Looked up from germline, CDR1 is MNHEY and CDR2 is SMNVEV (reference sequence). The DNA of the CDR3 is TGTGCCAGCAGTCCCACCAGACAGGGAAGGGAAACTGAAGCTTTCTTT. Amino acid sequence: CASSPTRQGRETEAFF.

In the case of this clonotype: A much larger clone lies one base from this, so it may be a read error. V and J are TRBV5-4 and TRBJ1-2; 8 nucleotides match TRBD1. CDR3 length: 15 residues. Germline CDR1 is SGHNT and CDR2 is YYREEE (reference sequence). The V segment lost 7 bases and the J segment 0 bases; nucleotides outside the gene matches: 8. The chain's CDR3 is CASCPVQGANYGYTF. CDR3 bases: TGTGCCAGCTGCCCGGTACAGGGGGCTAACTATGGCTACACCTTC.